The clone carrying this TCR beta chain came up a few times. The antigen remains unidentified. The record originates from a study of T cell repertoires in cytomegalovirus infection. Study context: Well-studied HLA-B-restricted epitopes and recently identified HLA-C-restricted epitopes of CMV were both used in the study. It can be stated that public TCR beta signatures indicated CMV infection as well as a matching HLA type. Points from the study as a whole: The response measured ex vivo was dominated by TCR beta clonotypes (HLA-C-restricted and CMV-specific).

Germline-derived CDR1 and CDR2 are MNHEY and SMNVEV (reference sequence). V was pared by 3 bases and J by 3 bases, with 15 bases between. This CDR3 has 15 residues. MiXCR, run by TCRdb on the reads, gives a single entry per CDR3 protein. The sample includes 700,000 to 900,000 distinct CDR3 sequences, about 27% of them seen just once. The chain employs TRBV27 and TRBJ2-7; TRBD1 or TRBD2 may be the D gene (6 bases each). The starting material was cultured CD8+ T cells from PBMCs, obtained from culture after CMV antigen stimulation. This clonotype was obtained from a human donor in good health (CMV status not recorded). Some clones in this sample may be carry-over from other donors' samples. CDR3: CASSFSMGGLYEQYF. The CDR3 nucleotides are TGTGCCAGCAGTTTCTCAATGGGGGGCCTCTACGAGCAGTACTTC.